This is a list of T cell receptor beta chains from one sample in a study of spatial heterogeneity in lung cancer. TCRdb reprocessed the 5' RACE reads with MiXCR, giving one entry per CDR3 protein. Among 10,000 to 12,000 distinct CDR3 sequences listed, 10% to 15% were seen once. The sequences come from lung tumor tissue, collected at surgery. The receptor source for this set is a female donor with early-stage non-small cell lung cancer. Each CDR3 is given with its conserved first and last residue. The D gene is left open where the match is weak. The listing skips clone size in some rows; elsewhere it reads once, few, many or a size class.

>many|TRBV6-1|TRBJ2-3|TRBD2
CAGTSGPSTDTQYF
TGTGCCGGGACTAGCGGCCCTAGCACAGATACGCAGTATTTT
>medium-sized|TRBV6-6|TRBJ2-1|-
CASSLPGGEQFF
TGTGCCAGCAGCCTCCCCGGAGGGGAGCAGTTCTTC
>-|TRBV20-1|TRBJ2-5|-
CSAFWGGPRETQYF
TGCAGTGCCTTCTGGGGGGGGCCACGAGAGACCCAGTACTTC
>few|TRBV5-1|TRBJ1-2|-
CASSTPGDPGYTF
TGCGCCAGCAGCACCCCAGGGGACCCTGGCTACACCTTC
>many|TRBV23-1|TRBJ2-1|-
CASSQQQDFSYNEQFF
TGCGCCAGCAGTCAACAACAGGACTTCTCCTACAATGAGCAGTTCTTC
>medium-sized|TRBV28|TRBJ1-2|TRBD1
CAGQAGYGYTF
TGTGCGGGACAGGCGGGCTATGGCTACACCTTC
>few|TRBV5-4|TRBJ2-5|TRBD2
CASSTRGLAVQETQYF
TGTGCCAGCAGCACCCGTGGACTAGCGGTCCAAGAGACCCAGTACTTC
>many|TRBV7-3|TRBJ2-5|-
CASSLAGAGETQYF
TGTGCCAGCAGCTTAGCGGGGGCCGGGGAGACCCAGTACTTC
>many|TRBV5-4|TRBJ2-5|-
CASSSQAQETQYF
TGTGCCAGCAGCTCCCAGGCTCAAGAGACCCAGTACTTC
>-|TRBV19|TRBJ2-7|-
CASSIAPTQAAGSYEQYF
TGTGCCAGTAGTATAGCTCCTACTCAGGCGGCGGGATCCTACGAGCAGTACTTC
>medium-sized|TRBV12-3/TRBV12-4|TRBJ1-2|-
CASSPGGSYGYTF
TGTGCCAGCAGCCCCGGGGGCTCCTATGGCTACACCTTC
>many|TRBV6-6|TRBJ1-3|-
CASSLTGPRGAGNTIYF
TGTGCCAGCAGTTTGACCGGGCCCCGGGGGGCTGGAAACACCATATATTTT
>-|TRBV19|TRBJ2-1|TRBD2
CASSILSGNGLADNEQFF
TGTGCCAGTAGTATCCTCTCAGGGAACGGACTAGCGGACAATGAGCAGTTCTTC
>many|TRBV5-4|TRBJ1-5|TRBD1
CASSGGDRPYSNQPQHF
TGTGCCAGCAGCGGAGGGGACAGACCTTATAGCAATCAGCCCCAGCATTTT
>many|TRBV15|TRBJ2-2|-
CATSRVIREAGELFF
TGTGCCACCAGCAGAGTAATTAGAGAGGCCGGGGAGCTGTTTTTT
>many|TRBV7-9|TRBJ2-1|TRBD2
CASSAGLAGGPQEQFF
TGTGCCAGCAGCGCAGGACTAGCGGGAGGGCCTCAAGAGCAGTTCTTC
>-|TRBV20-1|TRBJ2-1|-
CSARIFGTTGNEQFF
TGCAGTGCTAGAATTTTTGGGACCACAGGGAATGAGCAGTTCTTC
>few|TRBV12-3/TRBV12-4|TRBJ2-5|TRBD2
CASSPRGLAGQETQYF
TGTGCCAGCAGTCCCAGGGGACTAGCGGGTCAAGAGACCCAGTACTTC
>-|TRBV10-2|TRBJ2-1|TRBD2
CASSMDGGSSYNEQFF
TGCGCCAGCAGTATGGACGGGGGGAGCTCCTACAATGAGCAGTTCTTC
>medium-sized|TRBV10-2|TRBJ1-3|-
CASSEMGRSGNTIYF
TGCGCCAGCAGTGAGATGGGCCGCTCTGGAAACACCATATATTTT
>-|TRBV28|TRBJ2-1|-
CASSLAESSYNEQFF
TGTGCCAGCAGTTTAGCGGAGAGCTCCTACAATGAGCAGTTCTTC
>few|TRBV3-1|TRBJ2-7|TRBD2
CASAGTSSEQYF
TGTGCCAGCGCCGGGACTAGCAGCGAGCAGTACTTC
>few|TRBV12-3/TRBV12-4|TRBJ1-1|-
CASSFSVYLQRNTEAFF
TGTGCCAGCAGTTTTTCGGTTTACCTACAGCGGAACACTGAAGCTTTCTTT
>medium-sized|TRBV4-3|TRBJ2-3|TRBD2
CASSQSPAGGFPSTDTQYF
TGCGCCAGCAGCCAATCGCCAGCGGGGGGCTTCCCTAGCACAGATACGCAGTATTTT
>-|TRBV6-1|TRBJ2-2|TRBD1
CASSEKGAVGTGELFF
TGTGCCAGCAGTGAAAAGGGGGCCGTCGGCACCGGGGAGCTGTTTTTT